The 3 T cell receptor beta chains given below trace back to one sample, sequenced in a study of T cell changes during pregnancy in multiple sclerosis. Sequencing used immunoSEQ multiplex PCR; TCRdb keeps in-frame clones, though not all of them. This table holds under 100,000 clones, less than 95% found once. Material: peripheral blood, obtained in the third trimester of pregnancy. The receptor set was obtained from a female donor with multiple sclerosis, enrolled in a pregnancy study.

The V and J genes are TRBV28 and TRBJ1-5, with D tentatively TRBD1 (6 bases). Per the germline V gene, CDR1 is MDHEN and CDR2 is SYDVKM. The length of the CDR3 is 14 residues. With 7 bases removed from V and 5 bases from J, the gap between germline ends came to 15 bases. The DNA of the CDR3 is TGTGCCAGCACCCCCGGGGACAACTATCAGCCCCAGCATTTT. Translating gives CASTPGDNYQPQHF. The variable domain in full, with the rest retrieved from reference TRBV28 and TRBJ1-5, is DVKVTQSSRYLVKRTGEKVFLECVQDMDHENMFWYRQDPGLGLRLIYFSYDVKMKEKGDIPEGYSVSREKKERFSLILESASTNQTSMYLCASTPGDNYQPQHFGDGTRLSIL.

This chain links TRBV18 with TRBJ1-3; D possibly corresponds to TRBD1 (5 bases). Germline CDR1 reads KGHSH; CDR2 reads LQKENI. The CDR3 sequence is 15 residues long. V was cut by 0 bases and J by 4 bases, with 10 bases left in between. The CDR3 DNA is TGTGCCAGCTCACCACCCGCAGGGTCAGGAAACACCATATATTTT. Translation gives CASSPPAGSGNTIYF.

The V gene is TRBV10-3, the J gene TRBJ2-1; 14 bases fit TRBD2. V lost 4 bases and J lost 0; bases outside the gene matches: 17. Germline V gene sequence: CDR1 ENHRY, CDR2 SYGVKD. The CDR3 loop spans 22 amino acids. The CDR3 protein is CAISAGTSGGIRSLSSYNEQFF. In DNA form, the CDR3 reads TGTGCCATCAGTGCCGGGACTAGCGGGGGCATCCGGTCTCTGAGCTCCTACAATGAGCAGTTCTTC.